This T cell receptor (beta chain) comes out of a study of blood T cell repertoires in COVID-19. Study context: Samples of COVID-19 (acute and convalescent) were obtained from the United States, Italy and Spain. Nucleic acid was either cDNA or gDNA, and it came from T cells, B-cell-depleted T cells, or PBMCs.

Original processing methods: Estimated nucleated cell counts came from reference gene primer amplification. Generated by immunoSEQ multiplex PCR, the TCRdb table keeps only in-frame clones and is missing some. For V, J and clone size, that table is used; D and trimming come from the DNA. The sample has some 250,000 clones, 70% to 90% seen once. This clonotype originated in a man aged 55 to 70 with acute or convalescent COVID-19. The sample comprised peripheral blood.

DNA for the CDR3: TGCGCCAGCAGTGAGGGAGGGAATTGGGGGAGGGCCTACAATGAGCAGTTCTTC. It translates to CASSEGGNWGRAYNEQFF. The rearrangement links TRBV10-2 to TRBJ2-1; 7 positions agree with TRBD2. Germline V CDR1 and CDR2: WSHSY, SAAADI. The CDR3 runs to 18 residues. The J segment lost 2 bases and the V segment lost 2 bases, leaving 12 bases of the junction unmatched.